The count of the clone carrying this TCR beta chain is one. In the authors' workflow: Reference gene primer amplification gave estimated nucleated cell counts. The method was immunoSEQ multiplex PCR; TCRdb's version includes in-frame clones alone and lacks a portion of them. V and J calls and clone size are copied from that table; D and trimming were computed from the DNA. The data hold tens of thousands of clones, with about 80% observed a single time. Trimming pared 3 bases from V and 3 bases from J, leaving 13 bases between. In germline, CDR1 is SGDLS, CDR2 YYNGEE. This CDR3 has 14 amino acids. The data were obtained in a study of blood T cell repertoires in COVID-19. Across the study: Samples taken during acute and convalescent COVID-19 were collected in the United States, Italy and Spain. Sources were T cells, B-cell-depleted T cells, or PBMCs; the material itself was cDNA or gDNA.

The gene calls are TRBV9 and TRBJ2-7; weak D call: TRBD2 (6 bases). The TCR was taken from a human donor in a cohort sampled during active COVID-19. Specimen: peripheral blood. CDR3 in DNA: TGTGCCAGCAGCGGCGGGGACTTTCGCTACGAGCAGTACTTC. Its protein product is CASSGGDFRYEQYF.